Here is one T cell receptor beta chain with its context. Antigen specificity is unknown. These data are taken from a study of monozygotic twins with inflammatory bowel disease. General study findings and limits: Patients got different immunosuppressive treatments, which may have made their repertoires more variable.

With the 5' RACE reads reprocessed, TCRdb shows one record per CDR3 protein and no DNA. Its clone listing holds just over 300,000 distinct CDR3 sequences. Germline V gene sequence: CDR1 SGHRS, CDR2 YFSETQ. The CDR3 sequence is 14 residues long. The rearrangement uses TRBV5-1 and TRBJ1-4; TCRdb selects TRBD1, and the lack of DNA leaves this call unchecked. The sequenced sample consisted of blood. The source of this sequence is a human donor with ulcerative colitis or Crohn's disease, or a healthy co-twin of an affected twin (not recorded which). The CDR3 loop is CASSLGQVGEKLFF.